These 20 T cell receptor beta chains share one sample of origin, sequenced in a study of a mutant IDH1 vaccine in newly diagnosed glioma. The time point: week 23, last vaccination. Alongside topical imiquimod, each dose of vaccine comprised 300 ug of mutant IDH1 20-mer peptide. Their antigens are not known. Only in-frame clones appear in the TCRdb table, and some are missing; sequencing was by immunoSEQ multiplex PCR. The sample has 25,000 to 35,000 clones; around 87% are singletons. Source: PBMCs, taken from a glioma patient whose treatment included an IDH1 peptide vaccine. These receptors came from a man aged 40-49 years with glioma.

For the CDR3, the DNA is TGTGCCAGCAGCCAAACAGGTGGAGTGGGAGATACGCAGTATTTT. Protein sequence: CASSQTGGVGDTQYF. V usage is TRBV4-2 and J usage is TRBJ2-3; a weak D match, TRBD1 (5 bases). CDR3 size: 15 residues. Deletions cut 2 bases from V and 5 bases from J, with 14 bases between. Germline V gives CDR1 LGHNA, CDR2 YNFKEQ.

This clone was seen a few times. The chain has TRBV6-5 and TRBJ2-7; D might be TRBD1 (5 bases). Between the trimmed V and J ends, which lost 4 bases and 5 bases, there was a span of 15 bases. The V gene's germline CDR1 is MNHEY and CDR2 SVGAGI. This CDR3 has 14 amino acids. The CDR3 loop reads CASSSRVVRNEQYV. Written as DNA, the CDR3 is TGTGCCAGCAGTTCCAGGGTTGTAAGAAACGAGCAGTACGTC.

The rearrangement uses TRBV6-1 and TRBJ2-7; D is tentatively TRBD1 or TRBD2 (5 bases each). The germline V gene encodes CDR1 MNHNS and CDR2 SASEGT. Trimming took off 7 bases at V and 4 bases at J, with 17 bases between the two ends. The CDR3 runs to 14 residues. Here the CDR3 DNA reads TGTGCCAGCAAAGGGACCCTAGCACCGTACGAGCAGTACTTC. The encoded protein is CASKGTLAPYEQYF.

This sequence joins TRBV10-3 and TRBJ2-7; TRBD2 matches 7 bases. CDR3 length: 12 amino acids. Trimming took 8 bases from V and 7 from J; bases not matched to a gene: 8. Germline values: CDR1 ENHRY, CDR2 SYGVKD. The CDR3 protein is CAIGPGGREQYF. The CDR3, as DNA: TGTGCCATCGGTCCGGGAGGACGGGAGCAGTACTTC.

V and J are TRBV5-8 and TRBJ1-1; D is unclear. The CDR3 length is 13 residues. The V and J ends lost 3 bases and 8 bases respectively, with 14 bases between them. Germline CDR1 SGHTS, CDR2 YDEGEE. The CDR3 coding sequence is TGTGCCAGCAGCTACCGACGGGAAGGGGAAGCTTTCTTT. It specifies CASSYRREGEAFF. Full variable domain (missing parts from reference TRBV5-8 and TRBJ1-1): EAGVTQSPTHLIKTRGQQATLRCSPISGHTSVYWYQQALGLGLQFLLWYDEGEERNRGNFPPRFSGRQFPNYSSELNVNALELEDSALYLCASSYRREGEAFFGQGTRLTVV.

The rearrangement links TRBV2 to TRBJ1-2; no reliable D call. This CDR3 is 12 amino acids long. Germline V gives CDR1 SNHLY, CDR2 FYNNEI. The V end lost 4 bases, the J end lost 8 bases, and 11 bases lay between the germline ends. The CDR3 sequence is CASSADLDGYTF. The CDR3 coding sequence is TGTGCCAGCAGTGCGGATCTTGACGGCTACACCTTC.

This clone was counted only a few times. This rearrangement joins TRBV27 to TRBJ2-5; 8 nucleotides align to TRBD2. V shed 6 bases, J shed 5 bases, and the junction held 8 bases outside the gene matches. This CDR3 contains 14 residues. Looked up from germline, CDR1 is MNHEY and CDR2 is SMNVEV (reference sequence). CDR3: CASRAPGLEETQYF. In nucleotides, the CDR3 is TGTGCCAGCAGGGCCCCGGGACTAGAGGAGACCCAGTACTTC.

The V gene is TRBV28, the J gene TRBJ1-2; no reliable D call. The V gene's germline CDR1 is MDHEN and CDR2 SYDVKM. The CDR3 is 12 residues long. The V end lost 10 bases, the J end lost 4 bases, and 13 bases lay between the germline ends. The CDR3 bases are TGTGCCACCGCTCCGGAGACCTATGGCTACACCTTC. It is translated as CATAPETYGYTF.

The chain uses TRBV5-1 and TRBJ1-1; D not resolved. V was shortened by 1 base and J by 5 bases, with 9 bases between the two germline ends. CDR1 is SGHRS and CDR2 is YFSETQ in the germline V gene. This CDR3 comprises 13 residues. The CDR3 region has the DNA TGCGCCAGCAGCTTGTTAGGAGGGACTGAAGCTTTCTTT. Amino acid sequence: CASSLLGGTEAFF.

The gene calls are TRBV5-1 and TRBJ1-3; D unclear. Looked up from germline, CDR1 is SGHRS and CDR2 is YFSETQ. V was shortened by 1 base and J by 0 bases, with 8 bases between the two germline ends. The CDR3 is made up of 15 amino acids. In DNA form, the CDR3 reads TGCGCCAGCAGCTTGACACAGAGCTCTGGAAACACCATATATTTT. The encoded protein is CASSLTQSSGNTIYF.

This rearrangement joins TRBV7-9 to TRBJ1-1, with a weak D call TRBD1 (5 bases). Germline-derived CDR1 and CDR2 are SEHNR and FQNEAQ (reference sequence). The V gene lost 5 bases and the J gene lost 1 base, with 23 bases spanning the gap. This CDR3 has 18 residues. CDR3 sequence reads: CASSPEAGRGAGNTEAFF. DNA of the CDR3: TGTGCCAGCAGCCCAGAGGCAGGGAGGGGCGCGGGGAACACTGAAGCTTTCTTT.

This clone has only one observation. The chain employs TRBV5-1 and TRBJ2-7, with D maybe TRBD1 (6 bases). The CDR3 runs to 15 residues. Germline CDR1 is SGHRS and CDR2 is YFSETQ. V was cut by 4 bases and J by 5 bases, with 19 bases left in between. The CDR3 reads CASSIAGEAFHEQYF. CDR3 DNA sequence: TGCGCCAGCAGCATAGCAGGGGAAGCATTCCACGAGCAGTACTTC.

This chain uses TRBV18 with TRBJ2-1; D possibly corresponds to TRBD1 (5 bases). The germline CDR1 and CDR2 sequences are KGHSH and LQKENI. The CDR3 has 12 amino acids. The ends were cut back, 3 bases at V and 9 bases at J, with 9 bases in the middle. This CDR3 reads CASSPQGTEQFF. For the CDR3, the DNA is TGTGCCAGCTCACCGCAGGGTACTGAGCAGTTCTTC. Full variable domain (remainder filled in from reference TRBV18 and TRBJ2-1): NAGVMQNPRHLVRRRGQEARLRCSPMKGHSHVYWYRQLPEEGLKFMVYLQKENIIDESGMPKERFSAEFPKEGPSILRIQQVVRGDSAAYFCASSPQGTEQFFGPGTRLTVL.

The chain joins TRBV4-1 to TRBJ1-4; TRBD1 matches at 8 bases. The CDR3 consists of 16 residues. Germline loops: CDR1 MGHRA, CDR2 YSYEKL. The J segment lost 2 bases and the V segment lost 0 bases, leaving 2 bases of the junction unmatched. For the CDR3, the DNA is TGCGCCAGCAGCCAAGATGGGACAGGCACTAATGAAAAACTGTTTTTT. It encodes CASSQDGTGTNEKLFF.

The V and J genes are TRBV11-2 and TRBJ2-3, with D perhaps TRBD1 or TRBD2 (5 bases each). CDR3 size: 16 residues. Germline CDR1 is SGHAT and CDR2 is FQNNGV. V gave up 1 base and J gave up 8 bases, with 19 bases separating them. DNA of the CDR3: TGTGCCAGCAGCTTAGGTGGGGGACCCGCTGGGGGTACGCAGTATTTT. This gives the protein CASSLGGGPAGGTQYF.

V gene TRBV7-2 combines with J gene TRBJ1-2; D perhaps matches TRBD1 (6 bases). This CDR3 region has 14 residues. Germline V gene sequence: CDR1 SGHTA, CDR2 FQGNSA. V lost 4 bases, J lost 2 bases, and 11 bases lay in between. CDR3 sequence (DNA): TGTGCCAGCAGCTACGGACAGACAAACTATGGCTACACCTTC. Its protein product is CASSYGQTNYGYTF. The full variable domain, with the rest looked up from reference TRBV7-2 and TRBJ1-2, is GAGVSQSPSNKVTEKGKDVELRCDPISGHTALYWYRQSLGQGLEFLIYFQGNSAPDKSGLPSDRFSAERTGGSVSTLTIQRTQQEDSAVYLCASSYGQTNYGYTFGSGTRLTVV.

J is TRBJ1-1 and V is TRBV29-1; D gene ambiguous. This CDR3 has 11 amino acids. The V end was cut by 4 bases, the J end by 7 bases, with 10 bases between. Germline V CDR1 and CDR2: SQVTM, ANQGSEA. CDR3 region: CSVGRGGEAFF. The DNA for the CDR3 is TGCAGCGTTGGTCGGGGTGGTGAAGCTTTCTTT. Full variable domain (remainder filled in from reference TRBV29-1 and TRBJ1-1): SAVISQKPSRDICQRGTSLTIQCQVDSQVTMMFWYRQQPGQSLTLIATANQGSEATYESGFVIDKFPISRPNLTFSTLTVSNMSPEDSSIYLCSVGRGGEAFFGQGTRLTVV.

V is TRBV6-1 and J is TRBJ2-7; possible D gene TRBD2, 5 bases. The CDR3 runs 15 residues. V gave up 4 bases and J gave up 1 base, with 14 bases separating them. Germline CDR1 and CDR2: MNHNS and SASEGT. DNA of the CDR3: TGTGCCAGCAGTGTGAACGTAAGGGAGTCCTACGAGCAGTACGTC. Amino acids: CASSVNVRESYEQYV.

The chain uses TRBV7-6 and TRBJ2-1; 9 bases align to TRBD1. V dropped 8 bases and J dropped 2; count of bases not matched to a gene: 13. Germline V gene sequence: CDR1 SGHVS, CDR2 FNYEAQ. This CDR3 is built from 17 residues. CDR3 DNA: TGTGCCAGCGCGACCCTAAAGGGGACAGGGACCTACAATGAGCAGTTCTTC. Translation gives CASATLKGTGTYNEQFF.

V gene TRBV6-4 combines with J gene TRBJ2-3; either TRBD1 or TRBD2 may fit D (6 bases each). The CDR3 is made up of 14 amino acids. V lost 2 bases and J 2 bases, leaving 8 bases between the germline ends. Germline V gene sequence: CDR1 MRHNA, CDR2 SNTAGT. The CDR3 spells CASSDRGDTDTQYF. The CDR3 nucleotides are TGTGCCAGCAGTGACAGGGGGGACACAGATACGCAGTATTTT.